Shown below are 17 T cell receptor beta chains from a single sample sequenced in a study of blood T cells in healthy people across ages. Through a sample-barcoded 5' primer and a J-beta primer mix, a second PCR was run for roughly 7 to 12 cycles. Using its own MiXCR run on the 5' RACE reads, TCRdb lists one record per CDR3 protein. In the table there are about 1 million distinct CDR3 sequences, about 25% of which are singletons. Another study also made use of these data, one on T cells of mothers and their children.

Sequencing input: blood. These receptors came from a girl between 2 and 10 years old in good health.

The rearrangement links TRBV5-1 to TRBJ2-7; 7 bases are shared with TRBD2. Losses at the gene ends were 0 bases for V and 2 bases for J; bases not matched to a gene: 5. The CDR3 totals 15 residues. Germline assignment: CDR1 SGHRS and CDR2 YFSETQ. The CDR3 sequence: CASSLAGEGPYEQYF. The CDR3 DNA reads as TGCGCCAGCAGCTTGGCCGGGGAGGGACCCTACGAGCAGTACTTC.

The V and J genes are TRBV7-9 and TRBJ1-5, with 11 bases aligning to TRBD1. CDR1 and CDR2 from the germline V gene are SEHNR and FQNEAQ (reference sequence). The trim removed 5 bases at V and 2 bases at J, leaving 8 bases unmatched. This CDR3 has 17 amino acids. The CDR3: CASSAGQGARGNQPQHF. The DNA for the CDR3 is TGTGCCAGCAGCGCCGGACAGGGGGCGCGAGGCAATCAGCCCCAGCATTTT.

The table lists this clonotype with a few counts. For the CDR3, the DNA is TGCGCCAGCACCCGATTGGGACAGCCGTCTGGCTACACCTTC. It encodes CASTRLGQPSGYTF. The chain has TRBV5-1 and TRBJ1-2, with 7 bases aligning to TRBD1. This CDR3 region has 14 residues. J was trimmed by 7 bases and V by 6 bases; bases with no gene match: 12. Germline V CDR1 and CDR2: SGHRS, YFSETQ.

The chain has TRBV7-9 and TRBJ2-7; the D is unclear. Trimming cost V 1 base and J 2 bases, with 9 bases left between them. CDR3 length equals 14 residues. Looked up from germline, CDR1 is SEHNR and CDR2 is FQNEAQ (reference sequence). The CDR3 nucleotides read TGTGCCAGCAGCTTAGATTTTTCCCCCTACGAGCAGTACTTC. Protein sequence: CASSLDFSPYEQYF.

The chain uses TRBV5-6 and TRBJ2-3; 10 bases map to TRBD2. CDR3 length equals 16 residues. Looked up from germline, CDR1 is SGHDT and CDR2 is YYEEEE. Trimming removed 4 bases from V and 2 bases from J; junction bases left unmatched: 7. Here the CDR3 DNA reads TGTGCCAGCAGCGACTCGGGACTAGCGATCACAGATACGCAGTATTTT. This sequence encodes CASSDSGLAITDTQYF.

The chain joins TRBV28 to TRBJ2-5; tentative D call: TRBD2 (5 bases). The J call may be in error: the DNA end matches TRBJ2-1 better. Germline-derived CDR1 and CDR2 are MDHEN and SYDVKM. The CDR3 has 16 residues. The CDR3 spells CASSTIKRSNYNEQFF. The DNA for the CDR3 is TGTGCCAGCAGTACGATAAAGCGGAGTAATTACAATGAGCAGTTCTTC.

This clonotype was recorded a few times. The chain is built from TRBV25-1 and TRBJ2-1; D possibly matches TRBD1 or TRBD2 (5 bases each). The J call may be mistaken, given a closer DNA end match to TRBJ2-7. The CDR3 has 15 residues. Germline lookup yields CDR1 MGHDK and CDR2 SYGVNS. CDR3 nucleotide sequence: TGTGCCAGCAGTGAACCGGAGAGGGGTTCATACGAGCAGTACTTC. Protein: CASSEPERGSYEQYF.

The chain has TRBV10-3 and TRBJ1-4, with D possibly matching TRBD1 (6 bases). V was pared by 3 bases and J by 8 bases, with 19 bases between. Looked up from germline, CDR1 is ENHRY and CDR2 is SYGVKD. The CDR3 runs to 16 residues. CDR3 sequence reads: CAISDSFGGQDEKLFF. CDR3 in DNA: TGTGCCATCAGTGATTCTTTCGGGGGGCAAGACGAAAAACTGTTTTTT.

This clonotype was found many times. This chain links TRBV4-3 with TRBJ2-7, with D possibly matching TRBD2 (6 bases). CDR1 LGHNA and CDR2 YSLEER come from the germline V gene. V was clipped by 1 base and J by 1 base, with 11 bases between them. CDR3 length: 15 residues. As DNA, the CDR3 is TGCGCCAGCAGCCAAGGAACGGGGGTGTCCTACGAGCAGTACTTC. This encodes CASSQGTGVSYEQYF.

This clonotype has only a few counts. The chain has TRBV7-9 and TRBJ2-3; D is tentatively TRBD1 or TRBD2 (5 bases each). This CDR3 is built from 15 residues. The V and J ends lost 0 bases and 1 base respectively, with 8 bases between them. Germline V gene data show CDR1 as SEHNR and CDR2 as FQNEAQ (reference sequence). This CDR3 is CASSLAVGGTDTQYF. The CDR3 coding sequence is TGTGCCAGCAGCTTAGCTGTGGGGGGCACAGATACGCAGTATTTT.

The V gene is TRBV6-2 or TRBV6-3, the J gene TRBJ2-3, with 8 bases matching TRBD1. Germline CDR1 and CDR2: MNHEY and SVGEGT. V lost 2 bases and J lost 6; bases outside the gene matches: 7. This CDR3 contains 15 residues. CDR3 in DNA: TGTGCCAGCAGTTACACGCGACAGGGGCCGGATACGCAGTATTTT. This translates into CASSYTRQGPDTQYF.

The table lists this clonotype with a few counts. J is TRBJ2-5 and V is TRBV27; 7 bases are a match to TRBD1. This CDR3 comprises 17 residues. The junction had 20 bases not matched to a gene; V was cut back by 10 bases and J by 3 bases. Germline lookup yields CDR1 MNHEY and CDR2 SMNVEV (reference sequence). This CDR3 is CATKQWGQGVFEETQYF. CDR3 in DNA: TGTGCCACCAAGCAATGGGGCCAGGGGGTCTTCGAAGAGACCCAGTACTTC.

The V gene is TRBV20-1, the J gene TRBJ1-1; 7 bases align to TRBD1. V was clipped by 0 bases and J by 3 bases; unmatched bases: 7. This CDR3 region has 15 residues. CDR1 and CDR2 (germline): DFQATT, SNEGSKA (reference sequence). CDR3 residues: CSARDNRGPDTEAFF. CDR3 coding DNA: TGCAGTGCTAGAGATAACAGGGGCCCCGACACTGAAGCTTTCTTT.

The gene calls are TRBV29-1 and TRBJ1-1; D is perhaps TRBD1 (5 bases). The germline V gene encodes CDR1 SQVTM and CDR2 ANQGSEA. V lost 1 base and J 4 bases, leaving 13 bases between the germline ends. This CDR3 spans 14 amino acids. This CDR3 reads CSVEGAGEVTEAFF. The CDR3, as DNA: TGCAGCGTTGAAGGTGCGGGGGAGGTCACTGAAGCTTTCTTT. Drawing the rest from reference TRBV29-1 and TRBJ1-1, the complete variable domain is SAVISQKPSRDICQRGTSLTIQCQVDSQVTMMFWYRQQPGQSLTLIATANQGSEATYESGFVIDKFPISRPNLTFSTLTVSNMSPEDSSIYLCSVEGAGEVTEAFFGQGTRLTVV.

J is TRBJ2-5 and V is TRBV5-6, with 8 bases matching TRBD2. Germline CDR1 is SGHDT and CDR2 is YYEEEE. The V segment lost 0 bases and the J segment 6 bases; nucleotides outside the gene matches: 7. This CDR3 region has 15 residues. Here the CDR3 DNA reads TGTGCCAGCAGCTTGGGGCGACTAGCGTCGCAGACCCAGTACTTC. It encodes CASSLGRLASQTQYF.

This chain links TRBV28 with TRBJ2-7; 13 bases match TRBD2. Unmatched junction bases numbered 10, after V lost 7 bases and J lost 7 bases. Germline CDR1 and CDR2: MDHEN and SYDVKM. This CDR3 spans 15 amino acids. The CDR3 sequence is CASKGLAGSQEEQYF. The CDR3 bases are TGTGCCAGCAAGGGACTAGCGGGATCTCAGGAAGAGCAGTACTTC.

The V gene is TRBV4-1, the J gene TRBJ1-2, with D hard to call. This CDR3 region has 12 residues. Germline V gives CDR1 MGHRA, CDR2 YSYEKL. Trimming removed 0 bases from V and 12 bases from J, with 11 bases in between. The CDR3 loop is CASSQDPRLHTF. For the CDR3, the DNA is TGCGCCAGCAGCCAAGATCCGCGCCTGCACACCTTC.